This T cell receptor beta chain is from a study of shared clonotypes between healthy human individuals. Libraries were prepared by immunoSEQ multiplex PCR; TCRdb keeps only in-frame clonotypes and omits some of them. The repertoire includes 2 million to 2.5 million clones, about 92% of them detected once, and 0.3% to 0.4% sits in the top ten. This clonotype was obtained from a man in his late teens or twenties in good health. Some clones in this sample may be carry-over from other donors' samples. The sequenced material came from naive CD4+ T cells from PBMCs. Subset: CD45RA+ positively selected.

The CDR3 region has the DNA TGCGCCAGCAGCCCAGATCGAGCGGGAGGGGCCGGGGAGCTGTTTTTT. It translates to CASSPDRAGGAGELFF. The gene calls are TRBV10-1 and TRBJ2-2; 10 bases are shared with TRBD2. There are 16 residues in the CDR3. Trimming took 6 bases from V and 6 from J; bases not matched to a gene: 10. CDR1 is WNHNN and CDR2 is SYGVQD in the germline V gene (reference sequence).